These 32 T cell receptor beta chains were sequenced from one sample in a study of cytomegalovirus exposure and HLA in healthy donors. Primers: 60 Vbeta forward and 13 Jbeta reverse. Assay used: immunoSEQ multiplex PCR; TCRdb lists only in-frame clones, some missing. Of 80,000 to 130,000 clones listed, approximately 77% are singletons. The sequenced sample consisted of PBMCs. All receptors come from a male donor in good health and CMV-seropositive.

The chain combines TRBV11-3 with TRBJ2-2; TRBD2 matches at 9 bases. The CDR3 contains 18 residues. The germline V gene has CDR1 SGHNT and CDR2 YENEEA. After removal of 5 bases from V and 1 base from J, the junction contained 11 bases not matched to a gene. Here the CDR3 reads CASSPYLAGWRNTGELFF. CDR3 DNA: TGTGCCAGCAGCCCTTACCTAGCGGGGTGGAGGAACACCGGGGAGCTGTTTTTT.

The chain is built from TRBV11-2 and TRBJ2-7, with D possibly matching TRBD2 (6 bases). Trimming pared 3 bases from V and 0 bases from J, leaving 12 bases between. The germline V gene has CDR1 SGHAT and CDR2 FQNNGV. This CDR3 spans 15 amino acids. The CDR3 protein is CASSFTGDLSYEQYF. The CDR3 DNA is TGTGCCAGCAGCTTTACGGGGGATCTCTCCTACGAGCAGTACTTC.

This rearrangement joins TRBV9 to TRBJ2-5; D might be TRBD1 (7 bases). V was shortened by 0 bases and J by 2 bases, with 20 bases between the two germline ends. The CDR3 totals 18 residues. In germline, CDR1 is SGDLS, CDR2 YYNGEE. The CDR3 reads CASSVAAGRGGTQETQYF. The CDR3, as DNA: TGTGCCAGCAGCGTAGCAGCCGGGAGAGGGGGCACACAAGAGACCCAGTACTTC.

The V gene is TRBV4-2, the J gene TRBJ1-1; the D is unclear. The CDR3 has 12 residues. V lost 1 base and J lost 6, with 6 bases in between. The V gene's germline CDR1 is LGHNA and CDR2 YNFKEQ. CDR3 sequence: CASSQVSAEAFF. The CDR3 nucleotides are TGTGCCAGCAGCCAAGTCAGCGCTGAAGCTTTCTTT.

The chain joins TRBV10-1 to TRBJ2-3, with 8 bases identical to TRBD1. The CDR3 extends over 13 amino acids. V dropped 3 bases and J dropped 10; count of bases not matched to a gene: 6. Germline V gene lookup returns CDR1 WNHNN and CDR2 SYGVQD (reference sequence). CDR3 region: CASSDGVGQAQYF. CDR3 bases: TGCGCCAGCAGTGATGGGGTGGGACAGGCGCAGTATTTT.

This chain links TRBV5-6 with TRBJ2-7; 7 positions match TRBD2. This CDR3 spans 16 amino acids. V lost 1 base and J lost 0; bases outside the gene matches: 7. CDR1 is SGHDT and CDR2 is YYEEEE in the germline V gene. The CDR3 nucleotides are TGTGCCAGCAGCTTGTGGTTCCAGCGGGGCTCCTACGAGCAGTACTTC. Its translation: CASSLWFQRGSYEQYF.

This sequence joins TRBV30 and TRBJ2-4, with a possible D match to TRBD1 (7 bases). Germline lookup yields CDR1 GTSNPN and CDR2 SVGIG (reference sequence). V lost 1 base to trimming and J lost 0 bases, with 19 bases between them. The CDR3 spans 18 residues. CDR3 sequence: CAWSARGAFYLAKNIQYF. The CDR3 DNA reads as TGTGCCTGGAGTGCCAGGGGGGCCTTCTACCTAGCCAAAAACATTCAGTACTTC. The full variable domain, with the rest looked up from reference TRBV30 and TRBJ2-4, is SQTIHQWPATLVQPVGSPLSLECTVEGTSNPNLYWYRQAAGRGLQLLFYSVGIGQISSEVPQNLSASRPQDRQFILSSKKLLLSDSGFYLCAWSARGAFYLAKNIQYFGAGTRLSVL.

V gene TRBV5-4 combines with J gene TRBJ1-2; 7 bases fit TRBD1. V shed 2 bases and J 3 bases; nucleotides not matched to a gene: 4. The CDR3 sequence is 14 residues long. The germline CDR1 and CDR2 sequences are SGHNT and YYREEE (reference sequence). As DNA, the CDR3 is TGTGCCAGCAGCTTACAGGGGACGTACTATGGCTACACCTTC. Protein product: CASSLQGTYYGYTF.

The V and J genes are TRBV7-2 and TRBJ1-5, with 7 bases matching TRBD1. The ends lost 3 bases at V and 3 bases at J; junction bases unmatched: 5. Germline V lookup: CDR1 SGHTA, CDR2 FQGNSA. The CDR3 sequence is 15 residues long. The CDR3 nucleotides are TGTGCCAGCAGCTTTCACGACAGGGTCAATCAGCCCCAGCATTTT. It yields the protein CASSFHDRVNQPQHF.

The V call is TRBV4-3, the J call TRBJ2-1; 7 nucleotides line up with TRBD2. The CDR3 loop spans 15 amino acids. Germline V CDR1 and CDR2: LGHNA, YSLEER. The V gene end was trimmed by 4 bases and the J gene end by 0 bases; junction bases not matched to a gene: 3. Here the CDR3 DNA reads TGCGCCAGCAGCCGGGGGGGAAGCTCCTACAATGAGCAGTTCTTC. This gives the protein CASSRGGSSYNEQFF.

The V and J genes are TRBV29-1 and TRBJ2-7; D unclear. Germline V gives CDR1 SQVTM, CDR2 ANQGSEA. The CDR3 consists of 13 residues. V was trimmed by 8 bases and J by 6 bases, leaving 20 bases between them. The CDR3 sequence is CSPRSGRNPEQYF. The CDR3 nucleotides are TGCAGCCCCCGCTCAGGTCGGAACCCCGAGCAGTACTTC.

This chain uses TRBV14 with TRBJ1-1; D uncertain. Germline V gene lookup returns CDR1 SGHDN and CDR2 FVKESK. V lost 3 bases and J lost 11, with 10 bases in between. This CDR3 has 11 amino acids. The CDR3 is CASSHGEEAFF. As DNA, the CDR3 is TGTGCCAGCAGCCATGGTGAGGAGGCTTTCTTT. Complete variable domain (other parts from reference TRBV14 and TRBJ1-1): EAGVTQFPSHSVIEKGQTVTLRCDPISGHDNLYWYRRVMGKEIKFLLHFVKESKQDESGMPNNRFLAERTGGTYSTLKVQPAELEDSGVYFCASSHGEEAFFGQGTRLTVV.

The CDR3: CASSFRGSLRNYEQYF. The CDR3 region has the DNA TGTGCCAGCAGCTTTCGCGGGTCTCTTCGGAACTACGAGCAGTACTTC. This chain joins TRBV11-3 and TRBJ2-7; TRBD2 might be the D (5 bases). The V gene lost 3 bases and the J gene lost 3 bases, with 18 bases spanning the gap. This CDR3 has 16 residues. Germline V gene sequence: CDR1 SGHNT, CDR2 YENEEA.

The CDR3 coding sequence is TGTGCCAGCAGCTGGACAGGGAAATCGAGGGGCTACACCTTC. Translated, it gives CASSWTGKSRGYTF. V usage is TRBV7-3 and J usage is TRBJ1-2, with 8 bases lining up with TRBD1. This CDR3 region has 14 residues. Looked up from germline, CDR1 is SGHTA and CDR2 is FQGTGA. V lost 4 bases and J lost 8; bases outside the gene matches: 9.

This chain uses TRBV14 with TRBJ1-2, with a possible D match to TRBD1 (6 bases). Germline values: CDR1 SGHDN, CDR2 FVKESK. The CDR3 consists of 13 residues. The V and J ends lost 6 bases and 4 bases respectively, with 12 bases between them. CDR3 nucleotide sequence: TGTGCCAGCAGTCCGCGGGGGCTCTATGGCTACACCTTC. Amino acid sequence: CASSPRGLYGYTF.

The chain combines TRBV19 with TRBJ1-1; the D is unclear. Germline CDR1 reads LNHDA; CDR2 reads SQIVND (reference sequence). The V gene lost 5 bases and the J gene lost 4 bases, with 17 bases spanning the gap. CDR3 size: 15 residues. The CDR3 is CASSPGLWVPTEAFF. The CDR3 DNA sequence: TGTGCCAGTAGTCCAGGTTTGTGGGTTCCCACTGAAGCTTTCTTT.

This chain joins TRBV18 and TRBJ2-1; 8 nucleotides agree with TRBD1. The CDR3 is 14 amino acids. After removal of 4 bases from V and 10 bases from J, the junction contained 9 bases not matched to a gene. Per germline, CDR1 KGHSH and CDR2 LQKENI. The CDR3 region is CASSLLQGAWEQFF. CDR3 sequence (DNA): TGTGCCAGCTCACTACTTCAGGGGGCGTGGGAGCAGTTCTTC. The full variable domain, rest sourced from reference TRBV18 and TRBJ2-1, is NAGVMQNPRHLVRRRGQEARLRCSPMKGHSHVYWYRQLPEEGLKFMVYLQKENIIDESGMPKERFSAEFPKEGPSILRIQQVVRGDSAAYFCASSLLQGAWEQFFGPGTRLTVL.

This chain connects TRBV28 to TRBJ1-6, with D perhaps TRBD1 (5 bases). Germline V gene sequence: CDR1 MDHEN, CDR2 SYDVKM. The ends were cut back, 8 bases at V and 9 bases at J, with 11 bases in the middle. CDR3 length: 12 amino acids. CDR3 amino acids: CASSSGISPLHF. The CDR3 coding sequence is TGTGCCAGCTCCTCAGGGATTTCACCCCTCCACTTT.

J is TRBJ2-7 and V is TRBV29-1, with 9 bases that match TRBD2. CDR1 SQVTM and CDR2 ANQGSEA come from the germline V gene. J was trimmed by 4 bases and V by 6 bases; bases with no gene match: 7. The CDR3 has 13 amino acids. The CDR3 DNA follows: TGCAGCGTGGCATCTAGCGGGGCTTACGAGCAGTACTTC. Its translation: CSVASSGAYEQYF.

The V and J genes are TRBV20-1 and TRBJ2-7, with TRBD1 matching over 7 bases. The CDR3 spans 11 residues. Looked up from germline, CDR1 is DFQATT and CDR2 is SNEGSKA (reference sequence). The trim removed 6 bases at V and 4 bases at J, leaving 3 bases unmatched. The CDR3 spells CSAHRGYEQYF. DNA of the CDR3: TGCAGTGCCCACAGGGGTTACGAGCAGTACTTC.

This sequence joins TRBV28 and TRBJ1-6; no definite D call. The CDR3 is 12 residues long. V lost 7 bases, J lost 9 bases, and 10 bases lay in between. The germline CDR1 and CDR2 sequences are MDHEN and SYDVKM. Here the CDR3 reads CASTRTLSPLHF. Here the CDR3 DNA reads TGTGCCAGCACCAGGACTCTTTCACCCCTCCACTTT.

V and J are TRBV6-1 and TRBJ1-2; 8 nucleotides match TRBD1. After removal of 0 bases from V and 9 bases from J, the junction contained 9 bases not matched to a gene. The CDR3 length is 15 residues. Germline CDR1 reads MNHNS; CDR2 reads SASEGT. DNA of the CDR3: TGTGCCAGCAGTGAAGCGGAGGACAGGGCGAAGAGCTACACCTTC. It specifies CASSEAEDRAKSYTF.

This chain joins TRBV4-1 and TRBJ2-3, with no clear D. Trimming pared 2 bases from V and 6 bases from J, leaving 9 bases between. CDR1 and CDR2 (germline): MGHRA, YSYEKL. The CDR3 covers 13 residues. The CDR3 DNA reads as TGCGCCAGCAGCCAACTAAGAATGGATACGCAGTATTTT. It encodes CASSQLRMDTQYF.

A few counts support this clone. In DNA, the CDR3 is TGTGCCAGCAGTCGACAGGGACCTAACTATGGCTACACCTTC. Its translation is CASSRQGPNYGYTF. The rearrangement joins TRBV6-5 to TRBJ1-2; 7 bases map to TRBD1. There are 14 residues in the CDR3. With V trimmed by 5 bases and J by 0 bases, 3 bases remained unmatched. The germline CDR1 and CDR2 sequences are MNHEY and SVGAGI.

The chain's CDR3 is CASSPLTGGSYEQYF. The CDR3 nucleotides read TGTGCCAGCAGTCCCCTTACGGGGGGCTCCTACGAGCAGTACTTC. The chain uses TRBV6-5 and TRBJ2-7; 7 nucleotides line up with TRBD2. Looked up from germline, CDR1 is MNHEY and CDR2 is SVGAGI. CDR3 size: 15 residues. J was trimmed by 0 bases and V by 5 bases; bases with no gene match: 7.

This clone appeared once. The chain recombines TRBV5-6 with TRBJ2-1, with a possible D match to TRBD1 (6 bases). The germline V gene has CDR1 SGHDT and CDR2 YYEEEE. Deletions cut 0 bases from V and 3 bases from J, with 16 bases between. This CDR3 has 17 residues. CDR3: CASSLVLGQRRYNEQFF. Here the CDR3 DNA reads TGTGCCAGCAGCTTGGTTCTTGGACAGAGACGCTACAATGAGCAGTTCTTC.

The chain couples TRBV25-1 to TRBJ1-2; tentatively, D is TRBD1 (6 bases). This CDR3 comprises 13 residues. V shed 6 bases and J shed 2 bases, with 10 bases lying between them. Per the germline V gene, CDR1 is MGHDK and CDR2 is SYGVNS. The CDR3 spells CASSRTENYGYTF. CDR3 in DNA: TGTGCCAGCAGCCGGACAGAAAACTATGGCTACACCTTC.

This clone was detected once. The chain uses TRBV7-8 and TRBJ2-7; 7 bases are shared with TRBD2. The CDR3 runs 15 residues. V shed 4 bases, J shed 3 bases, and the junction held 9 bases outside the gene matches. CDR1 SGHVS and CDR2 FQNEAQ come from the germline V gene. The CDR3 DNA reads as TGTGCCAGCAGCTCCCAGCGGGGCTGGAGCTACGAGCAGTACTTC. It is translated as CASSSQRGWSYEQYF.

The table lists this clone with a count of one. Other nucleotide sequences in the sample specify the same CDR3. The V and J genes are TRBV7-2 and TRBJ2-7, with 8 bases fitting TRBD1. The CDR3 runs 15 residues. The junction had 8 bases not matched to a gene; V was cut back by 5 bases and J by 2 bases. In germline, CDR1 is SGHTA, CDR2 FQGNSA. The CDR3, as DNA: TGTGCCAGCAGCCCACGGACAGGGCGAGCCTACGAGCAGTACTTC. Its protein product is CASSPRTGRAYEQYF.

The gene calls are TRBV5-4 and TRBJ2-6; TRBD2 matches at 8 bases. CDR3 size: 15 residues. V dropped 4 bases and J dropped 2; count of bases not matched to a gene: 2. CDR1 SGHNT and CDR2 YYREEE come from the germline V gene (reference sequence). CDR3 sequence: CASSPGGTGANVLTF. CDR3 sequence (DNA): TGTGCCAGCAGCCCGGGGGGGACTGGGGCCAACGTCCTGACTTTC.

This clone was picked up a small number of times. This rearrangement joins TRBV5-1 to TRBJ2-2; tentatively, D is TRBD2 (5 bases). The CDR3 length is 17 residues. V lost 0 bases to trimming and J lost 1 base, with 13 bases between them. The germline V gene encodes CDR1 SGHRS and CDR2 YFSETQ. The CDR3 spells CASSLEATGRNTGELFF. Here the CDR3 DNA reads TGCGCCAGCAGCTTGGAGGCGACGGGGAGGAACACCGGGGAGCTGTTTTTT. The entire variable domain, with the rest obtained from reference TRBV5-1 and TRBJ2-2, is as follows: KAGVTQTPRYLIKTRGQQVTLSCSPISGHRSVSWYQQTPGQGLQFLFEYFSETQRNKGNFPGRFSGRQFSNSRSEMNVSTLELGDSALYLCASSLEATGRNTGELFFGEGSRLTVL.

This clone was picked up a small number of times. The CDR3 DNA is TGTGCCAGCCGCCCAGGGGGAAGAGATCAGCCCCAGCATTTT. Translation: CASRPGGRDQPQHF. The chain couples TRBV28 to TRBJ1-5; 7 nucleotides align to TRBD1. This CDR3 is 14 amino acids long. V lost 8 bases and J lost 5; bases outside the gene matches: 9. Germline values: CDR1 MDHEN, CDR2 SYDVKM.